This TCR beta chain was recorded in a study of T cells in narcolepsy. Across the study: Donors had narcolepsy type 1 or type 2, or were healthy controls. General study points: Same-patient CSF and blood CD4+ T cell clonotypes included HCRT-specific and TRIB2-specific autoreactive ones. Autoreactive clonotypes reportedly recurred in blood of same and different patients, not controls. No autoreactive T cell clone sequences appeared in some memory CD4+ repertoires.

V gave up 5 bases and J gave up 4 bases, with 11 bases separating them. CDR1 and CDR2 (germline): MNHEY, SVGAGI. This CDR3 spans 13 amino acids. Profiling relied on immunoSEQ multiplex PCR, and the TCRdb table lists in-frame clones only, not all of them. The sample has 25,000 to 35,000 clones; roughly four fifths are singletons. As to this clone: Antigen unknown.

Sequenced input: CD45RA- memory CD4+ T cells from PBMCs. The chain couples TRBV6-5 to TRBJ2-5; D gene ambiguous. The TCR was taken from a human donor with narcolepsy. DNA for the CDR3: TGTGCCAGCAGTACACCCGCGACAGAGACCCAGTACTTC. Translation gives CASSTPATETQYF.